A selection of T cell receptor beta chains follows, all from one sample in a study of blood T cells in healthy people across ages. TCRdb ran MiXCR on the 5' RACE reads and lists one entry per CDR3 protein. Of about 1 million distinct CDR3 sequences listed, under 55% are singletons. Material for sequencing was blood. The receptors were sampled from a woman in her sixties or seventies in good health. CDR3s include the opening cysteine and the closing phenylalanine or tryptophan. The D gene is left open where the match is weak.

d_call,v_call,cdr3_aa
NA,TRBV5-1,CASKDGPSTDTQYF
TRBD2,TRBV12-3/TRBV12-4,CASTSPQGRADMQYF
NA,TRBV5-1,CASSSASINTEAFF
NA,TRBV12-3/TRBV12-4,CASRPGSEYEQYF
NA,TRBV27,CASSLAVGGAAVIAEAFF
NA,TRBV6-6,CASSYLGNIQYF
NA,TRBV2,CASSVERGNQPQHF
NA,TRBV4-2,CASSQDLARGEKLFF
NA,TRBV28,CASSLTLTYEQYF
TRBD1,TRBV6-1,CASNRKMTGDSKNIQYF
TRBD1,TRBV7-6,CASSHRDRVEADTQYF
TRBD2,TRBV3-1,CASSQVLLISGKLNEQFF
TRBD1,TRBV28,CASSLGQGAGKTQYF
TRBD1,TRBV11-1,CASSSPGTGGEWGDDAFYGYTF
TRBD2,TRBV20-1,CSATSGTSGIIYEQFF
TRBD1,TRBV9,CASSVGGQGGDYEQYF
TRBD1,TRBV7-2,CASIQSGTGISPLHF
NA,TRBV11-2,CASSLKGLAGISSYNEQFF
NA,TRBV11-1,CASSLAGIGGIPYEQYF
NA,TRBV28,CASSLSSGSLSYEQYF
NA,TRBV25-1,CASSTTTSTDTQYF
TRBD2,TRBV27,CASSASGASYEQYF
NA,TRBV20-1,CSARSLGTSPLHF
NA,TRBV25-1,CASSEGTGDFYEQYF
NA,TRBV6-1,CASSEGGGAWVQYF
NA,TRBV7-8,CASSPEAYEQYF
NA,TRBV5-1,CASYLGSFETQYF
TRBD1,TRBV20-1,CSARRRQGHEQYF
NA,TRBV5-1,CASSLEGLHRNEQFF
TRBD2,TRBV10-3,CAISVSAGGFGTDTQYF
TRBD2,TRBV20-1,CSASGGSGRSETQYF
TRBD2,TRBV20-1,CSARDARGAGEQYF
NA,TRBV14,CASSRVGPATNEKLFF
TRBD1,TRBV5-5,CASSFRDRASQPQHF
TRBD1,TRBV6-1,CASSFPGQSLGTQYF
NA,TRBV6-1,CASSRDGYGYTF
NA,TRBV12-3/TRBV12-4,CASSPRQIRGEQYF
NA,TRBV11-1,CASSLATFNEQFF
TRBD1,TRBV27,CASSLSGTGDADSQYF
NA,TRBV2,CASSETETQYF